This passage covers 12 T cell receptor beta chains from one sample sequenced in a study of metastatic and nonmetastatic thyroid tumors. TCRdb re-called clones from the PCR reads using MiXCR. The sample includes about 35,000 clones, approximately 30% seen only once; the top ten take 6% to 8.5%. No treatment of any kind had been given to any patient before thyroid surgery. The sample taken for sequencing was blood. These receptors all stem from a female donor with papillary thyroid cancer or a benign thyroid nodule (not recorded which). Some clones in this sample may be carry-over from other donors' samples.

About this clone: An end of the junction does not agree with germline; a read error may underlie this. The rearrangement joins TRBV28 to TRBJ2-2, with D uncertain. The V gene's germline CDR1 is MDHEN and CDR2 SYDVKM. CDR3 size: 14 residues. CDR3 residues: CATSLTSATGELFF. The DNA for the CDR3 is TGTGCCACCAGTTTAACTTCCGCCACCGGGGAGCTGTTTTTT.

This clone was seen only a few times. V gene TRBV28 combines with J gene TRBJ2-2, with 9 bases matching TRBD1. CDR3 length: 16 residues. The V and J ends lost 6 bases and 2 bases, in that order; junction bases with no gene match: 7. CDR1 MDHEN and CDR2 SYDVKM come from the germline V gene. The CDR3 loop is CASSLYRGLNTGELFF. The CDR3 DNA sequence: TGTGCCAGCAGCCTTTACAGGGGGCTAAACACCGGGGAGCTGTTTTTT. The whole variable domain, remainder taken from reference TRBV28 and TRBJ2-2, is DVKVTQSSRYLVKRTGEKVFLECVQDMDHENMFWYRQDPGLGLRLIYFSYDVKMKEKGDIPEGYSVSREKKERFSLILESASTNQTSMYLCASSLYRGLNTGELFFGEGSRLTVL.

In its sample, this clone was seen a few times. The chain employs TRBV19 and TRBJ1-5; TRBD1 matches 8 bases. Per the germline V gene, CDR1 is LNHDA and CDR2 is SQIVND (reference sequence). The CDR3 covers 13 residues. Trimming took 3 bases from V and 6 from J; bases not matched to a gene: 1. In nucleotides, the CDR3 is TGTGCCAGTAGTATGGACAGGGTTCAGCCCCAGCATTTT. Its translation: CASSMDRVQPQHF.

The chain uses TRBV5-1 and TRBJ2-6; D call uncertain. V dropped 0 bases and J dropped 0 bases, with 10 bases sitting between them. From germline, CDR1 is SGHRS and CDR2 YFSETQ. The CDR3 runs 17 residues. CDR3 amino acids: CASSLVPPSSGANVLTF. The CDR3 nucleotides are TGCGCCAGCAGCTTGGTCCCTCCGAGCTCTGGGGCCAACGTCCTGACTTTC.

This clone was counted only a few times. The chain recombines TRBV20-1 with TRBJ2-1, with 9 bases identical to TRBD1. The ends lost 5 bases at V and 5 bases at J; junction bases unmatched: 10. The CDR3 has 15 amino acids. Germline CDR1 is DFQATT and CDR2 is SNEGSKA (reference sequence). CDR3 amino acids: CSAHAGTGINNEQFF. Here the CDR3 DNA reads TGCAGTGCTCATGCCGGGACAGGGATTAACAATGAGCAGTTCTTC.

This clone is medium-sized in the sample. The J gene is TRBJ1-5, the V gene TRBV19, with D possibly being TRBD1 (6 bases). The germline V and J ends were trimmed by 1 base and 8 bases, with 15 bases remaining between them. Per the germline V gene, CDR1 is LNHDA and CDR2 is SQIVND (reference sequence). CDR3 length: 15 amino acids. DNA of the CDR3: TGTGCCAGTAGTATAGTGGTACAGGGAAGTGAGCCCCAGCATTTT. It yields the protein CASSIVVQGSEPQHF.

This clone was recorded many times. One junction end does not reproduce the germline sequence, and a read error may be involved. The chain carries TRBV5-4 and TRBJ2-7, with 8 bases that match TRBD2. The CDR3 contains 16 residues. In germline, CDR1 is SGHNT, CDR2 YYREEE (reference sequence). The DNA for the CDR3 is TGCGCCAGCAGCTTGGCCGGGGGGGACCTAGATTACGAGCAGTACTTC. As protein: CASSLAGGDLDYEQYF.

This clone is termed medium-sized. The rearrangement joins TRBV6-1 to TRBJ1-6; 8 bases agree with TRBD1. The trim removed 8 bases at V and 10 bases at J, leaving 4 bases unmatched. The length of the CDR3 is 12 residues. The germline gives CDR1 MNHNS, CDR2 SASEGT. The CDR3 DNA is TGTGCCAGCGGGACAGGAGAATCACCCCTCCACTTT. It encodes CASGTGESPLHF.

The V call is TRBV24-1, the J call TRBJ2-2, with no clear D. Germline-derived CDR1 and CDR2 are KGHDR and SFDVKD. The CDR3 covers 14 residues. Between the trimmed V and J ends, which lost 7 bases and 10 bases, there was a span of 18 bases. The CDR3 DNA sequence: TGTGCCACCAGCCCCGACACGAACACCCCGGAGCTGTTTTTT. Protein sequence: CATSPDTNTPELFF.

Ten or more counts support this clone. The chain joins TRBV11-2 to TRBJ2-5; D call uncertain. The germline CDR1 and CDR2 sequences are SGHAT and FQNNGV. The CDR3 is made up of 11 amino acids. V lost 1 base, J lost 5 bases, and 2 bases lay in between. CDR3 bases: TGTGCCAGCAGCTTAGGGGAGACCCAGTACTTC. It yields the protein CASSLGETQYF.

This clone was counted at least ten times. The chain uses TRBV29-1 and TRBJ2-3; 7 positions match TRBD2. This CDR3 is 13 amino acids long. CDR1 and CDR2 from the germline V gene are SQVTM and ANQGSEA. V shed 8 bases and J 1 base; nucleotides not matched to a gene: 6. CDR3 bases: TGCAGCTTTCGGGGGGAGGGCACAGATACGCAGTATTTT. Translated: CSFRGEGTDTQYF.

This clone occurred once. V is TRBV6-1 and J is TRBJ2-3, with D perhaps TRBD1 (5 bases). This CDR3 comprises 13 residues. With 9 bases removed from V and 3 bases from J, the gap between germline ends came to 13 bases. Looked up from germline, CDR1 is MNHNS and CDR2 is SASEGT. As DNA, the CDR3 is TGTGCCAGTGGTAGGGGTGCTACAGATACGCAGTATTTT. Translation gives CASGRGATDTQYF.